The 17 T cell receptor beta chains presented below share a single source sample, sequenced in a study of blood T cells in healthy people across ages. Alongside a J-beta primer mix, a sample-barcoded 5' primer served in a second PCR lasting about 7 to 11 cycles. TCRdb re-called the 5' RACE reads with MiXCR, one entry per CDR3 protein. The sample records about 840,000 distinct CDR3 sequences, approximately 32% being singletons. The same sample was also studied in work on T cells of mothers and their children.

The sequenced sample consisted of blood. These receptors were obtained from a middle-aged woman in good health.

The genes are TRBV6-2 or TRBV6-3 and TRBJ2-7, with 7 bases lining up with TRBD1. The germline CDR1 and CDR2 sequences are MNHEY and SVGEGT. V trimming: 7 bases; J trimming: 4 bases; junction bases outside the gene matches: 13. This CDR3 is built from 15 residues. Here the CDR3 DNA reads TGTGCCAGCACTGAACGTGGGACAGCAAAATACGAGCAGTACTTC. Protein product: CASTERGTAKYEQYF.

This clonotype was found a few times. This CDR3 reads CASSLGGLSVYNEQFF. CDR3 DNA sequence: TGCGCCAGCAGCTTGGGTGGGTTGTCAGTATACAATGAGCAGTTCTTC. This sequence joins TRBV5-1 and TRBJ2-1; no clear D gene. The germline V and J ends were trimmed by 0 bases and 4 bases, with 14 bases remaining between them. The CDR3 consists of 16 residues. The germline V gene encodes CDR1 SGHRS and CDR2 YFSETQ.

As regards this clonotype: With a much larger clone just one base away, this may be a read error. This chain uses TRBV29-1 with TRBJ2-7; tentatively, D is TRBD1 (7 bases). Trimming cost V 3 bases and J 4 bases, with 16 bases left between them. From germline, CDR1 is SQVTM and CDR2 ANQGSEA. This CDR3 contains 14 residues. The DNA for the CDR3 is TGCAGCGTTGACAGGGGGGTATCCCCATACGAGCAGTACTTC. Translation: CSVDRGVSPYEQYF.

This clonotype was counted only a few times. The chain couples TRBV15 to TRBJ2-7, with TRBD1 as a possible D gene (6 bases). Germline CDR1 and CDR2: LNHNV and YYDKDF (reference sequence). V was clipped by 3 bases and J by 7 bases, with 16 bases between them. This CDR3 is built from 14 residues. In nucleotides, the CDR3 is TGTGCCACCAGCAGCGGGTCAACAGGGTTAGAGCAGTACTTC. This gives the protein CATSSGSTGLEQYF.

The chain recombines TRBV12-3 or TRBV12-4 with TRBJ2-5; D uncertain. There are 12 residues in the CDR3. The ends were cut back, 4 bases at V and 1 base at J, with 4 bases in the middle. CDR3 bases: TGTGCCAGCAGTTCATTCCAAGAGACCCAGTACTTC. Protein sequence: CASSSFQETQYF.

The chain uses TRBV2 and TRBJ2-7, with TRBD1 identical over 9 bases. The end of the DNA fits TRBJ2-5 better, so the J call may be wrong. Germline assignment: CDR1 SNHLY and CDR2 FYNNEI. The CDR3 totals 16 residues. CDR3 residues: CASSDSTGGYRETQYF. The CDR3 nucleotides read TGTGCCAGCAGTGATTCGACAGGGGGTTATCGAGAGACCCAGTACTTC.

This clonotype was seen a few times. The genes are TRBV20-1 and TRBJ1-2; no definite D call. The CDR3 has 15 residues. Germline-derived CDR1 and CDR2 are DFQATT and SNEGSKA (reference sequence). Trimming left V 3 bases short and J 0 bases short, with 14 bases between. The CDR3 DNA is TGCAGTGCTAGTACCCAGAAACTGTCTAACTATGGCTACACCTTC. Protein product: CSASTQKLSNYGYTF.

CDR3 nucleotides: TGTGCCAGCAGCTTGGAACCGGTCTACACAGATACGCAGTATTTT. Its protein product is CASSLEPVYTDTQYF. This chain uses TRBV5-5 with TRBJ2-3; D is undetermined. The germline V gene encodes CDR1 SGHKS and CDR2 YYEKEE (reference sequence). The CDR3 length is 15 residues. Trimming left V 0 bases short and J 2 bases short, with 10 bases between.

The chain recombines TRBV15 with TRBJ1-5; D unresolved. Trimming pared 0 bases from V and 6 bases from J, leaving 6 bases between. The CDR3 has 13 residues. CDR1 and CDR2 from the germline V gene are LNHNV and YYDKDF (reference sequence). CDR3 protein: CATSRDPAQPQHF. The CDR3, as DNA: TGTGCCACCAGCAGAGATCCAGCTCAGCCCCAGCATTTT.

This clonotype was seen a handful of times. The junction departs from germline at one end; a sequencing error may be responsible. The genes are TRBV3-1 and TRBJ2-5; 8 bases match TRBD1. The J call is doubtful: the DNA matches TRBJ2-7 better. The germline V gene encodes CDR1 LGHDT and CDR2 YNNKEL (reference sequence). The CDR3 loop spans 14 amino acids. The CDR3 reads CAGSWGRGQDEQYF. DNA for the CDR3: TGTGCCGGCAGTTGGGGCAGGGGGCAAGACGAGCAGTACTTC.

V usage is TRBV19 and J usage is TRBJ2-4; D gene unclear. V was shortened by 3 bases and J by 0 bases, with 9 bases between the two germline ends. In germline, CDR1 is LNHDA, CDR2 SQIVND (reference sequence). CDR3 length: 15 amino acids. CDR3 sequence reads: CASSMNSLAKNIQYF. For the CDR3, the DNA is TGTGCCAGTAGTATGAACAGCTTAGCCAAAAACATTCAGTACTTC.

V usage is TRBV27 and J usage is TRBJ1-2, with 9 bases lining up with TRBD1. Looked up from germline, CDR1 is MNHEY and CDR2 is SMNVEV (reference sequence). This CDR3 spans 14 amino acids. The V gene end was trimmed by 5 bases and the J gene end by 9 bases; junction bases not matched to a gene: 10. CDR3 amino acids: CASSVRQGGASYTF. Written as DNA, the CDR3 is TGTGCCAGCAGTGTTCGACAGGGGGGTGCGAGCTACACCTTC.

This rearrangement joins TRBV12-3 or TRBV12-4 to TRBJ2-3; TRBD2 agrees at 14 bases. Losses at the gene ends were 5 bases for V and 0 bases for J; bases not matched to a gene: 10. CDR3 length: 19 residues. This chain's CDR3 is CASSPRLAGGLGSTDTQYF. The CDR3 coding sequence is TGTGCCAGCAGTCCGCGACTAGCGGGGGGGCTAGGGAGCACAGATACGCAGTATTTT.

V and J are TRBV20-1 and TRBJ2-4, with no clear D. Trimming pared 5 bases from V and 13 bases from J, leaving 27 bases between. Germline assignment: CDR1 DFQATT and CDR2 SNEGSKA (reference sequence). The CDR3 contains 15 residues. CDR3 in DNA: TGCAGTGCTCCCCGGCGGAGCCACTCCTACAATGAGCAGTACTTC. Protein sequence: CSAPRRSHSYNEQYF.

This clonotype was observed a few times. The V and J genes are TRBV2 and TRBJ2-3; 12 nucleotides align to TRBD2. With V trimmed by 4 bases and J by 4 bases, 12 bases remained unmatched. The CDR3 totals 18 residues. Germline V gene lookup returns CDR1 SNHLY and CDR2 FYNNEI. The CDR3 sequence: CASSGIRLAGALPDTQYF. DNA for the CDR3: TGTGCCAGCAGTGGGATACGACTAGCGGGGGCCCTCCCAGATACGCAGTATTTT. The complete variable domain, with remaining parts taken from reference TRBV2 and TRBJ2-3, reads EPEVTQTPSHQVTQMGQEVILRCVPISNHLYFYWYRQILGQKVEFLVSFYNNEISEKSEIFDDQFSVERPDGSNFTLKIRSTKLEDSAMYFCASSGIRLAGALPDTQYFGPGTRLTVL.

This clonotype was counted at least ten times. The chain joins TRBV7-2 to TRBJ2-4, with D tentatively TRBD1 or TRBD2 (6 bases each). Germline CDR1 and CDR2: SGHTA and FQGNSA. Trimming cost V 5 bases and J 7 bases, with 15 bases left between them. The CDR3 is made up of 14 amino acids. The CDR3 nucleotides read TGTGCCAGCAGCCGTGCGGGACAAGATAACATTCAGTACTTC. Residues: CASSRAGQDNIQYF.

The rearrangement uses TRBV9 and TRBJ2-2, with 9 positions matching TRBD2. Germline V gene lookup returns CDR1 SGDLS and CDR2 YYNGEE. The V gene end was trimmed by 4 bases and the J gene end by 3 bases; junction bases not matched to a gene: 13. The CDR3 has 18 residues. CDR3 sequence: CASSPPLGGGAYTGELFF. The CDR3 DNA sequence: TGTGCCAGCAGCCCCCCCCTAGGCGGGGGGGCCTACACCGGGGAGCTGTTTTTT.